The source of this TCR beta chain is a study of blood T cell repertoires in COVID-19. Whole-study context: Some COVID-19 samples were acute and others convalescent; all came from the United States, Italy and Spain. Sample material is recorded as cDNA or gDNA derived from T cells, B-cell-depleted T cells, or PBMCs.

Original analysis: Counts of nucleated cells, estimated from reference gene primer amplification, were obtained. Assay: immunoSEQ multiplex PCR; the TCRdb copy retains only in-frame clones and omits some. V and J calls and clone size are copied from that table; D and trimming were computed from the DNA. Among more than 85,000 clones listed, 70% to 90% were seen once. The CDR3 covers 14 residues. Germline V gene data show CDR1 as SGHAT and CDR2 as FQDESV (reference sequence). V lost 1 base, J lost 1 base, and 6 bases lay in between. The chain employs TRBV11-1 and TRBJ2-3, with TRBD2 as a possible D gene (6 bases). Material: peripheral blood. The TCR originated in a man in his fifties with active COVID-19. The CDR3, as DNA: TGTGCCAGCAGCTTAGGCGGGGGCACAGATACGCAGTATTTT. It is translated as CASSLGGGTDTQYF. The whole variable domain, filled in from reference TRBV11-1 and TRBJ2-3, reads EAEVAQSPRYKITEKSQAVAFWCDPISGHATLYWYRQILGQGPELLVQFQDESVVDDSQLPKDRFSAERLKGVDSTLKIQPAELGDSAMYLCASSLGGGTDTQYFGPGTRLTVL.